The rows below give T cell receptor beta chains drawn from one sample of a study of blood T cell repertoires in COVID-19. TCRdb's table, derived via immunoSEQ multiplex PCR, lists solely in-frame clones and lacks some. The data show about 300,000 clones, around four fifths seen once. The material sequenced was peripheral blood. These receptors were collected from a woman aged 45-59 years who had recovered from COVID-19. The CDR3 runs from the conserved cysteine through the conserved F or W. D genes are given only for firm matches. Clone size is stated in some rows and not others, as once, few, many or a class when expanded.

-	few	TRBJ1-5	TRBV15	CATSRGFQGQPQHF	TGTGCCACCAGCAGAGGATTTCAGGGTCAGCCCCAGCATTTT
-	-	TRBJ1-2	TRBV5-4	CASSLGGRGEIGYTF	TGTGCCAGCAGCTTGGGGGGCAGGGGAGAGATTGGCTACACCTTC
TRBD2	-	TRBJ2-3	TRBV14	CASSHSGGGDTQYF	TGTGCCAGCAGCCATTCAGGCGGGGGGGACACGCAGTATTTT
-	-	TRBJ2-5	TRBV12-3/TRBV12-4	CASGGQETQYF	TGTGCCAGCGGAGGGCAAGAGACCCAGTACTTC
TRBD1	-	TRBJ2-3	TRBV2	CASSRPGQGPPDTQYF	TGTGCCAGCAGTAGACCGGGACAGGGTCCCCCAGATACGCAGTATTTT
-	-	TRBJ1-5	TRBV20-1	CSASSGSVQPQHF	TGCAGTGCTAGTTCGGGGTCGGTCCAGCCCCAGCATTTT
-	-	TRBJ1-1	TRBV12-3/TRBV12-4	CASSLQGNTEAFF	TGTGCCAGCAGTTTGCAGGGAAACACTGAAGCTTTCTTT
TRBD2	-	TRBJ2-3	TRBV6-5	CASMTSGVRNTQYF	TGTGCCAGTATGACTAGCGGGGTAAGAAATACGCAGTATTTT
-	-	TRBJ1-6	TRBV9	CASSVWADIHNSPLHF	TGTGCCAGCAGCGTATGGGCGGACATCCACAATTCACCCCTCCACTTT
-	-	TRBJ1-5	TRBV28	CASRSNSQPQHF	TGTGCCAGCAGGTCAAACAGCCAGCCCCAGCATTTT
-	-	TRBJ1-1	TRBV5-1	CASSFGDTLTTEAFF	TGCGCCAGCAGCTTTGGGGACACCCTAACCACTGAAGCTTTCTTT
-	-	TRBJ2-3	TRBV27	CASSPLPGDTQYF	TGTGCCAGCAGTCCCCTACCAGGGGATACGCAGTATTTT
TRBD2	-	TRBJ2-3	TRBV7-2	CASSERGGSTDTQYF	TGTGCCAGCAGCGAGAGGGGAGGGAGCACAGATACGCAGTATTTT
-	-	TRBJ1-3	TRBV5-1	CASSYSVLGGAGNTIYF	TGCGCCAGCAGCTATTCGGTACTGGGAGGGGCAGGAAACACCATATATTTT
-	-	TRBJ2-3	TRBV7-3	CASSLGFTDTQYF	TGTGCCAGCAGCTTAGGCTTCACAGATACGCAGTATTTT
TRBD1	-	TRBJ2-7	TRBV5-1	CASSLGPQDRSFYEQYF	TGCGCCAGCAGCTTGGGTCCGCAGGACAGGTCATTCTACGAGCAGTACTTC
TRBD2	-	TRBJ2-1	TRBV9	CASSVVSGGRPYGEQFF	TGTGCCAGCAGCGTAGTTTCGGGGGGGCGCCCATATGGTGAGCAGTTCTTC
TRBD2	-	TRBJ2-5	TRBV27	CASTWTSGSETQYF	TGTGCCAGCACCTGGACTAGCGGGAGTGAGACCCAGTACTTC
TRBD2	-	TRBJ2-1	TRBV6-5	CASETPGGAYNEQFF	TGTGCCAGCGAAACCCCCGGGGGGGCCTACAATGAGCAGTTCTTC
-	-	TRBJ2-2	TRBV18	CASSPAGLANTGELFF	TGTGCCAGCTCACCAGCGGGACTGGCGAACACCGGGGAGCTGTTTTTT
-	many	TRBJ1-1	TRBV7-8	CASSLGGSAGIAYSRAEAFF	TGTGCCAGCAGCCTAGGGGGATCGGCAGGGATTGCCTATAGTCGGGCTGAAGCTTTCTTT
-	-	TRBJ2-7	TRBV19	CASSTGHLINEQYF	TGTGCCAGTAGTACGGGACATCTTATTAACGAGCAGTACTTC
-	-	TRBJ1-6	TRBV5-1	CASSFSGGAENSPLHF	TGCGCCAGCAGCTTTTCTGGGGGCGCGGAGAATTCACCCCTCCACTTT
-	-	TRBJ1-1	TRBV2	CASSEVIVSEAFF	TGTGCCAGCAGTGAAGTTATAGTCTCTGAAGCTTTCTTT
-	-	TRBJ2-1	TRBV30	CAYQASGIVSLLFF	TGTGCCTACCAAGCGTCTGGCATTGTCTCCTTGCTGTTCTTC
-	-	TRBJ2-1	TRBV11-1	CASSPTESSYNEQFF	TGTGCCAGCAGCCCCACAGAGAGCTCCTACAATGAGCAGTTCTTC